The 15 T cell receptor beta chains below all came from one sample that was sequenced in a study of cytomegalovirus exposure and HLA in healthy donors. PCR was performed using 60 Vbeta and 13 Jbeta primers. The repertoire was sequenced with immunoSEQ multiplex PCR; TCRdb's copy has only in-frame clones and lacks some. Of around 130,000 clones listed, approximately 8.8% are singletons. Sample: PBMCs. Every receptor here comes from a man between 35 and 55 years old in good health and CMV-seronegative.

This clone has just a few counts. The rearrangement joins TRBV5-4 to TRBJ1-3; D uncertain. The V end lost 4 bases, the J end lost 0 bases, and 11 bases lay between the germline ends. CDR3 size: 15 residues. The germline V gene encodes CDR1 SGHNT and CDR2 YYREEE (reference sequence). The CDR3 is CASSPGVSSGNTIYF. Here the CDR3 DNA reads TGTGCCAGCAGCCCAGGCGTCAGCTCTGGAAACACCATATATTTT. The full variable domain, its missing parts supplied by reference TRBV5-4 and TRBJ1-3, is ETGVTQSPTHLIKTRGQQVTLRCSSQSGHNTVSWYQQALGQGPQFIFQYYREEENGRGNFPPRFSGLQFPNYSSELNVNALELDDSALYLCASSPGVSSGNTIYFGEGSWLTVV.

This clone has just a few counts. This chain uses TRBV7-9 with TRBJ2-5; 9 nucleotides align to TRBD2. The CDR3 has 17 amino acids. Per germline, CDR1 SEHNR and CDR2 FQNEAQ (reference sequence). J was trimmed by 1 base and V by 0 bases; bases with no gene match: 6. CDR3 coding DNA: TGTGCCAGCAGCTTAGCCGTTAGCGGGGGTCTCCAAGAGACCCAGTACTTC. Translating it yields CASSLAVSGGLQETQYF.

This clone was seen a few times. The CDR3 region has the DNA TGCGCCAGCAGCTTGGCTCTAGCGGGGAACAATGAGCAGTTCTTC. This sequence encodes CASSLALAGNNEQFF. V and J are TRBV5-1 and TRBJ2-1; 9 bases map to TRBD2. From germline, CDR1 is SGHRS and CDR2 YFSETQ. CDR3 length: 15 amino acids. V dropped 0 bases and J dropped 5; count of bases not matched to a gene: 3.

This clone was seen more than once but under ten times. CDR3 coding DNA: TGTGCCAGCAGCGTAGGTGGAGGGCGCTCCTACAATGAGCAGTTCTTC. Translation: CASSVGGGRSYNEQFF. This rearrangement joins TRBV9 to TRBJ2-1, with D perhaps matching TRBD2 (6 bases). Germline V lookup: CDR1 SGDLS, CDR2 YYNGEE. V was pared by 0 bases and J by 0 bases, with 10 bases between. The CDR3 has 16 amino acids. Variable domain in full (rest from reference TRBV9 and TRBJ2-1): DSGVTQTPKHLITATGQRVTLRCSPRSGDLSVYWYQQSLDQGLQFLIQYYNGEERAKGNILERFSAQQFPDLHSELNLSSLELGDSALYFCASSVGGGRSYNEQFFGPGTRLTVL.

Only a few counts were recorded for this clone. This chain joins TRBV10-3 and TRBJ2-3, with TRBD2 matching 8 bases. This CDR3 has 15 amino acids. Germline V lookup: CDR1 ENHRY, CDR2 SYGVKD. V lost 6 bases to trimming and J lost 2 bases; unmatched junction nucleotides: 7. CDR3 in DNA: TGTGCCATCAGAGTTGGCGGGGGGACCACAGATACGCAGTATTTT. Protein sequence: CAIRVGGGTTDTQYF.

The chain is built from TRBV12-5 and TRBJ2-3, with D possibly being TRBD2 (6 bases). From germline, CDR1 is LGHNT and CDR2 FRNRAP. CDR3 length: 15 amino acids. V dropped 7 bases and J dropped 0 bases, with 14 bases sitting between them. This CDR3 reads CASAFGGSSTDTQYF. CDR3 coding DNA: TGTGCTAGTGCCTTCGGGGGATCTAGCACAGATACGCAGTATTTT.

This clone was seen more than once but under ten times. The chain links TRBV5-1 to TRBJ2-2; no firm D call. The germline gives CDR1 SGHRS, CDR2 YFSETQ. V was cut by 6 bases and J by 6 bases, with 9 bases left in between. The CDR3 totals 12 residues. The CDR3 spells CASTGGAGELFF. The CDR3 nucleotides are TGCGCCAGCACGGGTGGAGCCGGGGAGCTGTTTTTT. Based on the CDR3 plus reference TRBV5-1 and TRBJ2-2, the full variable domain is KAGVTQTPRYLIKTRGQQVTLSCSPISGHRSVSWYQQTPGQGLQFLFEYFSETQRNKGNFPGRFSGRQFSNSRSEMNVSTLELGDSALYLCASTGGAGELFFGEGSRLTVL.

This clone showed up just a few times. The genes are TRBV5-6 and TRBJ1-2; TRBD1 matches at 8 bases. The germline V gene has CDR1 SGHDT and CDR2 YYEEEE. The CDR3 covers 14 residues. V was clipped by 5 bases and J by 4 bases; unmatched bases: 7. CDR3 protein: CASSQMTGAYGYTF. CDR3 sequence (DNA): TGTGCCAGCAGTCAGATGACAGGGGCCTATGGCTACACCTTC.

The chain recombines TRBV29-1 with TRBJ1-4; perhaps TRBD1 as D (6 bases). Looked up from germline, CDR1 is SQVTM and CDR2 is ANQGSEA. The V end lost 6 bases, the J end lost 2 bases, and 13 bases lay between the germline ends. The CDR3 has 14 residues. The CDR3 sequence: CSVGAGATNEKLFF. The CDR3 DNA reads TGCAGCGTGGGGGCAGGGGCCACTAATGAAAAACTGTTTTTT.

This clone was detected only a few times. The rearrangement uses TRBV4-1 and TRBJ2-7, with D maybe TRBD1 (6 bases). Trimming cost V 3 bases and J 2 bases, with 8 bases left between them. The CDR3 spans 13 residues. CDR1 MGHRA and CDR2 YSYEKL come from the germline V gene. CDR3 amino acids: CASSHRQAYEQYF. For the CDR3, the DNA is TGCGCCAGCAGCCACCGACAGGCCTACGAGCAGTACTTC.

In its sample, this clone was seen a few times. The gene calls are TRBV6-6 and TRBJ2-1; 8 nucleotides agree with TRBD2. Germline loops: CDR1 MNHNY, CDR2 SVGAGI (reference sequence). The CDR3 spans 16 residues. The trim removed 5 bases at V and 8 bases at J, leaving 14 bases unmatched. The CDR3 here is CASSLLARGGLDEQFF. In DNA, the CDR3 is TGTGCCAGCAGTCTCCTCGCCCGGGGGGGCCTTGATGAGCAGTTCTTC.

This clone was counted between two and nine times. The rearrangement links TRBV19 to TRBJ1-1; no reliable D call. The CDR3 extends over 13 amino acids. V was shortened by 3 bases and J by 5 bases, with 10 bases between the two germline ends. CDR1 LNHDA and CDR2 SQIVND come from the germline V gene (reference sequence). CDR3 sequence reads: CASSIGQKTEAFF. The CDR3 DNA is TGTGCCAGTAGTATTGGCCAGAAGACTGAAGCTTTCTTT.

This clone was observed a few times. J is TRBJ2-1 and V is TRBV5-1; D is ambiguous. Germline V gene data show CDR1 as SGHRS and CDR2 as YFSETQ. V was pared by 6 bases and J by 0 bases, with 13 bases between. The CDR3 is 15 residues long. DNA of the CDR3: TGCGCCAGCACCTCGACTGGTAGCTCCTACAATGAGCAGTTCTTC. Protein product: CASTSTGSSYNEQFF.

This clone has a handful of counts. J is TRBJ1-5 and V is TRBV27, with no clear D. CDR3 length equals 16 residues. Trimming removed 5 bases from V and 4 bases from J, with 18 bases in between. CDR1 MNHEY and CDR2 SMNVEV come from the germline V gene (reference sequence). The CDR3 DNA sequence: TGTGCCAGCAGTCCAGATGAGAGCCAGGTAAATCAGCCCCAGCATTTT. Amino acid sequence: CASSPDESQVNQPQHF.

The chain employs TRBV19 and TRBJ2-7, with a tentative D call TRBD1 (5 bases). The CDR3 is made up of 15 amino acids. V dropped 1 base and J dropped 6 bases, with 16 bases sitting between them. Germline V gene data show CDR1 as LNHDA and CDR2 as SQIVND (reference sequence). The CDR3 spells CASSIVAGNKLEQYF. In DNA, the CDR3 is TGTGCCAGTAGTATAGTGGCAGGGAATAAACTCGAGCAGTACTTC.